The source of this T cell receptor (beta chain) is a study of shared clonotypes between healthy human individuals. Findings and caveats of the study: Roughly 5% of naive CD4 clonotypes were shared across a few donors.

Trimming pared 0 bases from V and 3 bases from J, leaving 11 bases between. Germline-derived CDR1 and CDR2 are LNHNV and YYDKDF (reference sequence). This CDR3 has 15 amino acids. Only in-frame clones appear in the TCRdb table, and some are missing; sequencing was by immunoSEQ multiplex PCR. The sample includes about 1.1 million clones, about 84% of them seen just once. Comment on this clone: As yet, its antigen is unknown.

V usage is TRBV15 and J usage is TRBJ2-5, with D maybe TRBD1 (5 bases). The receptor comes from a man younger than 30 in good health. Some clones in this sample may be carry-over from other donors' samples. Sequencing was done on a sample of memory CD4+ T cells from PBMCs. The subset: CD45RA-negative fraction. CDR3 region: CATSRDNRGKETQYF. In DNA, the CDR3 is TGTGCCACCAGCAGAGATAATAGGGGTAAAGAGACCCAGTACTTC.